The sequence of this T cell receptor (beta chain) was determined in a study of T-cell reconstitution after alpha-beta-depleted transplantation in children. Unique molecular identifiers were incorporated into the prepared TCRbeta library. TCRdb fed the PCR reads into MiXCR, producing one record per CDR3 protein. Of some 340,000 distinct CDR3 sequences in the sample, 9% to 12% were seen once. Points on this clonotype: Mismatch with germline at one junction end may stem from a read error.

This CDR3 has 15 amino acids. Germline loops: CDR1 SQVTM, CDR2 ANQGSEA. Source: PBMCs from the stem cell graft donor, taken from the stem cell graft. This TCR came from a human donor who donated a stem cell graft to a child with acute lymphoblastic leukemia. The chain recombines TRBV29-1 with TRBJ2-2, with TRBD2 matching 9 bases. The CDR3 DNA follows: TGCAGCGTGGAAGAAGCGGGAGGAAACACCGGGGAGCTGTTTTTT. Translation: CSVEEAGGNTGELFF.